These 10 T cell receptor beta chains were all obtained from the same sample, sequenced in a study of neurological immune-mediated disorders. Indicated time point: technical triplicate 3. Using its own MiXCR run on the 5' RACE reads, TCRdb lists one record per CDR3 protein. The sample consists of some 30,000 distinct CDR3 sequences, roughly a sixth of them appearing once. The sequencing input was CD4+ T cells from blood. The source of these receptors is a female donor with HTLV-1-associated myelopathy (HAM/TSP).

Many counts were recorded for this clonotype. The V and J genes are TRBV20-1 and TRBJ2-7; 7 nucleotides match TRBD2. Trimming at V came to 0 bases and at J to 0 bases, leaving 5 bases not matched to a gene. The CDR3 contains 15 residues. Germline-derived CDR1 and CDR2 are DFQATT and SNEGSKA (reference sequence). CDR3 nucleotide sequence: TGCAGTGCTAGAGATATGGGCGGGAGCTCCTACGAGCAGTACTTC. Amino acids: CSARDMGGSSYEQYF.

This clonotype has a count of ten or more. The chain has TRBV21-1 and TRBJ2-3. TRBV21-1 is described as a pseudogene. The CDR3 runs 13 residues. In nucleotides, the CDR3 is TGTGCCAGCAGCAAGGGCAGCACAGATACGCAGTATTTT. It is translated as CASSKGSTDTQYF.

Many counts were recorded for this clonotype. The CDR3 region has the DNA TGTGCCAGCAGTGCAGGACAGGGGGCGTTTCCAGATACGCAGTATTTT. This translates into CASSAGQGAFPDTQYF. The V and J genes are TRBV6-4 and TRBJ2-3; 11 bases fit TRBD1. Germline V gene data show CDR1 as MRHNA and CDR2 as SNTAGT. CDR3 length: 16 amino acids. V dropped 4 bases and J dropped 4; count of bases not matched to a gene: 7.

In this sample, this clonotype turned up many times. This chain uses TRBV20-1 with TRBJ2-5; 9 nucleotides align to TRBD2. V trimming: 3 bases; J trimming: 2 bases; junction bases outside the gene matches: 7. Germline V gene lookup returns CDR1 DFQATT and CDR2 SNEGSKA (reference sequence). CDR3 length equals 15 residues. For the CDR3, the DNA is TGCAGTGCTAGTAGGCGACTAGCGGCTCAAGAGACCCAGTACTTC. Protein: CSASRRLAAQETQYF.

Comments on this clonotype: No DNA is shown, since the ends of the CDR3 on it are uncertain; the CDR3 is the one TCRdb lists. The chain employs TRBV5-1 and TRBJ2-1; TRBD1 reflects the table's D call only, with no check against the DNA. Including both end residues, the CDR3 is 21 amino acids long. Germline V gene lookup returns CDR1 SGHRS and CDR2 YFSETQ. CDR3: CASSFYICSASPLEAYNEQFF.

This clonotype is classed as medium-sized (0.01 to 0.1%). The V and J genes are TRBV5-1 and TRBJ2-6; D is possibly TRBD1 (5 bases). The germline CDR1 and CDR2 sequences are SGHRS and YFSETQ. Trimming took 4 bases from V and 0 from J, leaving 8 bases between them. This CDR3 has 15 amino acids. Here the CDR3 reads CASSQGPSGANVLTF. The DNA for the CDR3 is TGCGCCAGCAGCCAGGGTCCCTCTGGGGCCAACGTCCTGACTTTC.

This clonotype was seen many times. This chain connects TRBV20-1 to TRBJ2-1; 7 bases fit TRBD2. There are 15 residues in the CDR3. The V gene's germline CDR1 is DFQATT and CDR2 SNEGSKA (reference sequence). Trimming took 0 bases from V and 4 from J; bases not matched to a gene: 6. The CDR3 loop reads CSARDAAGDYNEQFF. CDR3 DNA: TGCAGTGCTAGAGACGCGGCGGGGGATTACAATGAGCAGTTCTTC.

In its sample, this clonotype was seen many times. This chain links TRBV5-6 with TRBJ2-3; D remains ambiguous. The CDR3 runs to 13 residues. The germline V gene has CDR1 SGHDT and CDR2 YYEEEE. Trimming pared 1 base from V and 5 bases from J, leaving 8 bases between. The DNA of the CDR3 is TGTGCCAGCAGCTTGATCTCACTAGATACGCAGTATTTT. Protein sequence: CASSLISLDTQYF.

This clonotype showed up many times. The chain uses TRBV11-1 and TRBJ1-1; 9 positions agree with TRBD1. There are 14 residues in the CDR3. CDR1 and CDR2 from the germline V gene are SGHAT and FQDESV (reference sequence). Trimming cost V 2 bases and J 4 bases; bases outside gene matches: 2. The CDR3 reads CASSLKTGGTEAFF. The CDR3 nucleotides read TGTGCCAGCAGCTTAAAGACAGGGGGCACTGAAGCTTTCTTT.

The J gene is TRBJ2-7, the V gene TRBV20-1; 11 bases map to TRBD2. There are 14 residues in the CDR3. Germline assignment: CDR1 DFQATT and CDR2 SNEGSKA (reference sequence). V trimming: 5 bases; J trimming: 7 bases; junction bases outside the gene matches: 10. CDR3 in amino acids: CSAGGLADVGEQYF. The CDR3 coding sequence is TGCAGTGCTGGGGGACTAGCGGACGTTGGGGAGCAGTACTTC.